The 17 T cell receptor beta chains in this list originate from one sample, sequenced in a study of T cell responses to AZD1222 COVID-19 vaccine. Only in-frame clones appear in the TCRdb table, and some are missing; sequencing was by immunoSEQ multiplex PCR. The data show around 130,000 clones, around 84% seen once. The specimen was peripheral blood, collected on day 0 of AZD1222 vaccination. Receptor source: an adult in good health.

The rearrangement uses TRBV7-2 and TRBJ2-7, with 9 bases identical to TRBD1. The CDR3 covers 16 residues. The J segment lost 5 bases and the V segment lost 6 bases, leaving 14 bases of the junction unmatched. Germline lookup yields CDR1 SGHTA and CDR2 FQGNSA. Here the CDR3 reads CASSPDSGTGSHEQYF. CDR3 nucleotide sequence: TGTGCCAGCAGTCCTGATTCGGGGACAGGGTCCCACGAGCAGTACTTC.

The chain carries TRBV5-6 and TRBJ1-5; D possibly corresponds to TRBD1 (6 bases). This CDR3 has 15 residues. Germline V gene lookup returns CDR1 SGHDT and CDR2 YYEEEE. Between the trimmed V and J ends, which lost 1 base and 3 bases, there was a span of 11 bases. The CDR3 here is CASSLTAGVNQPQHF. CDR3 in DNA: TGTGCCAGCAGCTTGACAGCAGGGGTCAATCAGCCCCAGCATTTT. Together with reference TRBV5-6 and TRBJ1-5, the CDR3 gives the full variable domain: DAGVTQSPTHLIKTRGQQVTLRCSPKSGHDTVSWYQQALGQGPQFIFQYYEEEERQRGNFPDRFSGHQFPNYSSELNVNALLLGDSALYLCASSLTAGVNQPQHFGDGTRLSIL.

The CDR3: CASSPTGPEETQYF. In DNA form, the CDR3 reads TGTGCCAGCTCACCAACGGGGCCCGAGGAGACCCAGTACTTC. V usage is TRBV18 and J usage is TRBJ2-5, with D perhaps being TRBD1 or TRBD2 (5 bases each). Deletions cut 2 bases from V and 5 bases from J, with 12 bases between. This CDR3 has 14 amino acids. Germline CDR1 and CDR2: KGHSH and LQKENI.

This clone showed up just once. The chain combines TRBV30 with TRBJ2-3; 12 nucleotides line up with TRBD2. The CDR3 spans 17 residues. CDR1 and CDR2 (germline): GTSNPN, SVGIG (reference sequence). V lost 2 bases, J lost 0 bases, and 6 bases stayed unmatched. CDR3 region: CAWSPALAGGSTDTQYF. The CDR3 DNA sequence: TGTGCCTGGAGTCCCGCTCTAGCGGGAGGGAGCACAGATACGCAGTATTTT.

V usage is TRBV7-2 and J usage is TRBJ2-2; D gene ambiguous. The CDR3 runs to 13 residues. CDR1 is SGHTA and CDR2 is FQGNSA in the germline V gene. With 5 bases removed from V and 7 bases from J, the gap between germline ends came to 11 bases. CDR3 region: CASSRGGVGELFF. The CDR3 bases are TGTGCCAGCAGCCGAGGTGGGGTCGGGGAGCTGTTTTTT. The full variable domain, completed using reference TRBV7-2 and TRBJ2-2, is GAGVSQSPSNKVTEKGKDVELRCDPISGHTALYWYRQSLGQGLEFLIYFQGNSAPDKSGLPSDRFSAERTGGSVSTLTIQRTQQEDSAVYLCASSRGGVGELFFGEGSRLTVL.

The chain employs TRBV19 and TRBJ2-7; TRBD2 agrees at 7 bases. This CDR3 contains 17 residues. The germline V gene encodes CDR1 LNHDA and CDR2 SQIVND (reference sequence). After removal of 5 bases from V and 1 base from J, the junction contained 14 bases not matched to a gene. CDR3 region: CASSVGTRQRDSYEQYF. As DNA, the CDR3 is TGTGCCAGTAGTGTGGGGACTCGCCAGCGGGATTCCTACGAGCAGTACTTC.

CDR3 bases: TGTGCCACCAGTGACGGGGCCAGGGGGTATGGCTACACCTTC. This encodes CATSDGARGYGYTF. This rearrangement joins TRBV24-1 to TRBJ1-2, with 7 bases aligning to TRBD1. Germline V gene data show CDR1 as KGHDR and CDR2 as SFDVKD. There are 14 residues in the CDR3. V dropped 4 bases and J dropped 5; count of bases not matched to a gene: 6.

The J gene is TRBJ1-2, the V gene TRBV12-3 or TRBV12-4; 7 bases are shared with TRBD1. With 6 bases clipped from V and 9 bases from J, the junction kept 10 bases outside the gene matches. The CDR3 runs to 13 residues. The DNA of the CDR3 is TGTGCCAGCAGCCGTCGGGAGGGGGCTAGCTACACCTTC. Residues: CASSRREGASYTF.

The chain joins TRBV7-9 to TRBJ1-1; D remains unclear. V was cut by 2 bases and J by 2 bases, with 9 bases left in between. The germline V gene has CDR1 SEHNR and CDR2 FQNEAQ (reference sequence). The CDR3 is 14 residues long. CDR3 coding DNA: TGTGCCAGCAGCTTAATCCCAGAAAACACTGAAGCTTTCTTT. Translated, it gives CASSLIPENTEAFF. Combining the CDR3 with reference TRBV7-9 and TRBJ1-1 gives the whole variable domain DTGVSQNPRHKITKRGQNVTFRCDPISEHNRLYWYRQTLGQGPEFLTYFQNEAQLEKSRLLSDRFSAERPKGSFSTLEIQRTEQGDSAMYLCASSLIPENTEAFFGQGTRLTVV.

The chain joins TRBV6-5 to TRBJ2-7; D remains unclear. V was pared by 3 bases and J by 9 bases, with 18 bases between. The CDR3 totals 14 residues. Germline V CDR1 and CDR2: MNHEY, SVGAGI. The CDR3 reads CASSYRAIYEWQYF. CDR3 nucleotide sequence: TGTGCCAGCAGTTATAGAGCTATCTACGAGTGGCAGTACTTC.

The CDR3 loop reads CASSLRRQKSYEQYF. CDR3 nucleotide sequence: TGTGCCAGCAGCTTACGCCGACAGAAATCCTACGAGCAGTACTTC. This rearrangement joins TRBV28 to TRBJ2-7; D might be TRBD1 (5 bases). CDR1 is MDHEN and CDR2 is SYDVKM in the germline V gene. The CDR3 totals 15 residues. The V and J ends lost 6 bases and 1 base respectively, with 16 bases between them.

CDR3 sequence (DNA): TGTGCCAGCAGTTCTAAAAACCGACAGGGCCACGAGCAGTACTTC. Residues: CASSSKNRQGHEQYF. The chain links TRBV27 to TRBJ2-7; 7 bases line up with TRBD1. V trimming: 4 bases; J trimming: 5 bases; junction bases outside the gene matches: 11. Germline values: CDR1 MNHEY, CDR2 SMNVEV (reference sequence). The CDR3 has 15 amino acids.

The rearrangement uses TRBV27 and TRBJ2-7; TRBD2 aligns across 8 bases. The CDR3 totals 14 residues. Germline CDR1 and CDR2: MNHEY and SMNVEV (reference sequence). With 6 bases clipped from V and 2 bases from J, the junction kept 6 bases outside the gene matches. CDR3 DNA: TGTGCCAGCAGAGACGGGACTAGTCCCTACGAGCAGTACTTC. Amino acids: CASRDGTSPYEQYF.

This clone was found once. The rearrangement joins TRBV9 to TRBJ1-1, with 7 bases lining up with TRBD1. V lost 0 bases and J lost 8; bases outside the gene matches: 16. Germline-derived CDR1 and CDR2 are SGDLS and YYNGEE. The CDR3 has 17 amino acids. The CDR3: CASSVATNSRGQEEAFF. The CDR3 region has the DNA TGTGCCAGCAGCGTAGCTACAAATTCGCGAGGACAGGAGGAAGCTTTCTTT.

The chain couples TRBV6-5 to TRBJ1-4; no reliable D call. Germline V gene data show CDR1 as MNHEY and CDR2 as SVGAGI. The CDR3 loop spans 14 amino acids. Trimming cost V 7 bases and J 5 bases, with 14 bases left between them. CDR3 protein: CASTFTRANEKLFF. DNA of the CDR3: TGTGCCAGCACCTTCACCCGGGCAAATGAAAAACTGTTTTTT.

The V gene is TRBV18, the J gene TRBJ1-3; D is unclear. Germline V gene lookup returns CDR1 KGHSH and CDR2 LQKENI. Trimming shortened V by 3 bases and J by 0 bases, and 15 bases separated the two germline ends. The CDR3 totals 17 residues. CDR3 coding DNA: TGTGCCAGCTCACCTAGGGCTAGGACCAGCTCTGGAAACACCATATATTTT. Protein sequence: CASSPRARTSSGNTIYF. Full variable domain (missing parts from reference TRBV18 and TRBJ1-3): NAGVMQNPRHLVRRRGQEARLRCSPMKGHSHVYWYRQLPEEGLKFMVYLQKENIIDESGMPKERFSAEFPKEGPSILRIQQVVRGDSAAYFCASSPRARTSSGNTIYFGEGSWLTVV.

The chain combines TRBV28 with TRBJ1-4; TRBD1 is a possible D gene (5 bases). V gave up 5 bases and J gave up 8 bases, with 21 bases separating them. The CDR3 length is 16 residues. The V gene's germline CDR1 is MDHEN and CDR2 SYDVKM. The CDR3 loop reads CASSPVSGEGVEKLFF. The CDR3 DNA is TGTGCCAGCAGTCCCGTTTCTGGAGAAGGGGTAGAAAAACTGTTTTTT.